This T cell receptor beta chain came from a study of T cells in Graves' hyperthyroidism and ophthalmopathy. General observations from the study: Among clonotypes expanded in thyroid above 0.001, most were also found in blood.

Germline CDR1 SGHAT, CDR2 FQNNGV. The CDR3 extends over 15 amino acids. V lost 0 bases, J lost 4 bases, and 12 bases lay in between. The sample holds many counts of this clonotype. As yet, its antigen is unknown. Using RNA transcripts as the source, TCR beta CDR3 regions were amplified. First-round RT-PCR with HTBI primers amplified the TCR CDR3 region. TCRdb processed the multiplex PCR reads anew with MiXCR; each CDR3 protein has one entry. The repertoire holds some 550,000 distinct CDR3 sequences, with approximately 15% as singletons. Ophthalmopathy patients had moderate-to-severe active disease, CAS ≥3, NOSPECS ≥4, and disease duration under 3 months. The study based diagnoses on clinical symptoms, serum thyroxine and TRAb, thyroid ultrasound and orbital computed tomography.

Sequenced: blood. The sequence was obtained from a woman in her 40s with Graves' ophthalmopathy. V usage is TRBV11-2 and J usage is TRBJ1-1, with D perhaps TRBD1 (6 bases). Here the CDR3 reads CASSLELGGGTEAFF. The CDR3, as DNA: TGTGCCAGCAGCTTAGAGTTGGGGGGCGGCACTGAAGCTTTCTTT.